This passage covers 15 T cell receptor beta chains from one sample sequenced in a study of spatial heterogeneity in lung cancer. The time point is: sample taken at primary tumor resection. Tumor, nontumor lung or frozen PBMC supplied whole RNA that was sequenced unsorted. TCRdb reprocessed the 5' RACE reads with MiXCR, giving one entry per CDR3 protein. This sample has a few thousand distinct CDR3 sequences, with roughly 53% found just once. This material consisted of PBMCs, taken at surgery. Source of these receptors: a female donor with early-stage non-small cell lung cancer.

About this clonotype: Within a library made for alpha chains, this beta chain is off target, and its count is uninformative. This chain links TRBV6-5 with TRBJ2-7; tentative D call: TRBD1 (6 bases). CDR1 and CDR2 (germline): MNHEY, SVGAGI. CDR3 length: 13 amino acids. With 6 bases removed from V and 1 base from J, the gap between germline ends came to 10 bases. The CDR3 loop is CASRQGGSYEQYF. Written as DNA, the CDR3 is TGTGCCAGCAGACAGGGCGGATCCTACGAGCAGTACTTC.

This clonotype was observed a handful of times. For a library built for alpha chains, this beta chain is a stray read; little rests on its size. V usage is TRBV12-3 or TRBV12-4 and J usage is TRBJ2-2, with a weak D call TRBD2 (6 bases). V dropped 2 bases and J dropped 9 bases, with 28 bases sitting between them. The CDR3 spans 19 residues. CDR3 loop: CASSLPLGLRGKDGRELFF. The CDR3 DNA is TGTGCCAGCAGTTTACCCCTTGGGCTTCGCGGGAAAGATGGGAGGGAGCTGTTTTTT.

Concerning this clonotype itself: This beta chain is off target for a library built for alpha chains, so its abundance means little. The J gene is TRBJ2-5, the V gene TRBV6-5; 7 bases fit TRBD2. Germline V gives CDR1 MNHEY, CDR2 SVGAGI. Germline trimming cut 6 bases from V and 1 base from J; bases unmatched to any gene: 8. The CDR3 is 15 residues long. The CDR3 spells CASSHLAEFQETQYF. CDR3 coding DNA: TGTGCCAGCAGCCACCTAGCGGAATTCCAAGAGACCCAGTACTTC.

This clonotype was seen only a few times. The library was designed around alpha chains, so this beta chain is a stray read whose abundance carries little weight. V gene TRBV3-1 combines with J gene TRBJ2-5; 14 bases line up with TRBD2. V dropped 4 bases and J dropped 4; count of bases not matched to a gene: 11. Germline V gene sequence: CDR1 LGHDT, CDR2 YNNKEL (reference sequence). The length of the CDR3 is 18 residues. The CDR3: CASSRPRGTSGSLETQYF. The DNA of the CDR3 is TGTGCCAGCAGCCGTCCCCGGGGGACTAGCGGGAGTTTAGAGACCCAGTACTTC.

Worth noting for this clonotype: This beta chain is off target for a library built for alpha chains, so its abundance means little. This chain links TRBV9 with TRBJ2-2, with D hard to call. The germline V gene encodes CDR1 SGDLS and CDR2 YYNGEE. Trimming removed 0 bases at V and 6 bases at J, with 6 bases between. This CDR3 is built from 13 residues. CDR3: CASSVASAGELFF. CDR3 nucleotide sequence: TGTGCCAGCAGCGTAGCAAGTGCCGGGGAGCTGTTTTTT.

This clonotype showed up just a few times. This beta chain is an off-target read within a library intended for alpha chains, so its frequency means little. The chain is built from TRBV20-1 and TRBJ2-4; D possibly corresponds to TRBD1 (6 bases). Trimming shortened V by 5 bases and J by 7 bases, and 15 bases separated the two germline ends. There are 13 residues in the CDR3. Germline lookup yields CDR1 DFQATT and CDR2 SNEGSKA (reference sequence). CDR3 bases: TGCAGTGCTGACGACAGGTTGTGGAACATTCAGTACTTC. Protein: CSADDRLWNIQYF.

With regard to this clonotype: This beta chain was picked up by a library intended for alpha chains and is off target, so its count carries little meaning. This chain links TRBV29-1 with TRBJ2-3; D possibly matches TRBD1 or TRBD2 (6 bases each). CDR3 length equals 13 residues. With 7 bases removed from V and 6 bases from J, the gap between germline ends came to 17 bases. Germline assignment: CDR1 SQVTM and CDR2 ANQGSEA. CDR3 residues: CSGGDTLRDTQYF. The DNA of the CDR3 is TGCAGCGGGGGGGACACCTTGAGGGATACGCAGTATTTT.

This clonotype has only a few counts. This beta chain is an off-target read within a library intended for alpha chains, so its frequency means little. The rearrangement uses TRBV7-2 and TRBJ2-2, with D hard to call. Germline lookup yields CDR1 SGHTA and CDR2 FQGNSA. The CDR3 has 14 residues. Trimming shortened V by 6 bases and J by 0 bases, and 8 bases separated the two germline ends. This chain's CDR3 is CASRGGANTGELFF. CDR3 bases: TGTGCCAGCAGAGGCGGCGCGAACACCGGGGAGCTGTTTTTT.

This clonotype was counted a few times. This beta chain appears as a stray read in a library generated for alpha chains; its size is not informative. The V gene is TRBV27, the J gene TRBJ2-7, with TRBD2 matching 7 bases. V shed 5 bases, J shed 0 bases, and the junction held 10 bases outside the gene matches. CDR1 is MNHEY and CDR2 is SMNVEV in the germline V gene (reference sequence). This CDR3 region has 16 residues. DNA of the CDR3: TGTGCCAGCAGTCGACTAGCAGGTAAAAGCTCCTACGAGCAGTACTTC. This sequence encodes CASSRLAGKSSYEQYF.

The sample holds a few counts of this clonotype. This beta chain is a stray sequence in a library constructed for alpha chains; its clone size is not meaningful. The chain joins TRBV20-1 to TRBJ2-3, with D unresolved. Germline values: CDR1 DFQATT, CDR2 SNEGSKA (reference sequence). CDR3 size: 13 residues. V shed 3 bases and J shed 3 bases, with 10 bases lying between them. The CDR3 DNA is TGCAGTGCTAGTCTGCAGACTACAGATACGCAGTATTTT. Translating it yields CSASLQTTDTQYF.

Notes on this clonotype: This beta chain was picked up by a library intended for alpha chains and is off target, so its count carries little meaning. The CDR3 nucleotides are TGTGCCAGCTCACCTCAAAACACCGGGGAGCTGTTTTTT. It is translated as CASSPQNTGELFF. V is TRBV18 and J is TRBJ2-2; no definite D call. V dropped 3 bases and J dropped 2 bases, with 4 bases sitting between them. Germline lookup yields CDR1 KGHSH and CDR2 LQKENI. The CDR3 length is 13 residues.

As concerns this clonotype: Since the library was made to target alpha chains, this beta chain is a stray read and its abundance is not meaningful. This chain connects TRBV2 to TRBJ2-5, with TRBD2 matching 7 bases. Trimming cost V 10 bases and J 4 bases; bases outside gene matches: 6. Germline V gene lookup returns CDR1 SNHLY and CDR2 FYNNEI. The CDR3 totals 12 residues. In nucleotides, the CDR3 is TGTGCCACCTTGACTAGCCTAGAGACCCAGTACTTC. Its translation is CATLTSLETQYF.

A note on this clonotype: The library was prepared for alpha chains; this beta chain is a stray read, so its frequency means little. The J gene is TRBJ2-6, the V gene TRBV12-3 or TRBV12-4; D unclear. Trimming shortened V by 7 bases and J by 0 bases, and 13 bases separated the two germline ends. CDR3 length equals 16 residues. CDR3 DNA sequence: TGTGCCAGCAACCTAGACCGTAACTCTGGGGCCAACGTCCTGACTTTC. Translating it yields CASNLDRNSGANVLTF.

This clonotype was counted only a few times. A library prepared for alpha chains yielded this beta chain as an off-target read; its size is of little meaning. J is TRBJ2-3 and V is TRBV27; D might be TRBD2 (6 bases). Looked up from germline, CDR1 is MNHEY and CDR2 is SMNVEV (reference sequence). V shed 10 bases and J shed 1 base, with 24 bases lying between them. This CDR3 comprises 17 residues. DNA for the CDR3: TGTGCCACGCCCTTCTTCCCACTAGCCTCCTGCACAGATACGCAGTATTTT. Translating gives CATPFFPLASCTDTQYF.

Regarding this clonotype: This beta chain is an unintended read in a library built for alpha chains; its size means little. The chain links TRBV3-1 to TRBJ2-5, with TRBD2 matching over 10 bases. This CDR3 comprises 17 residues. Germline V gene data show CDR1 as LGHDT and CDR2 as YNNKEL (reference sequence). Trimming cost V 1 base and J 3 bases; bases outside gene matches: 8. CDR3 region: CASSQVLLAGEEETQYF. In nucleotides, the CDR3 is TGTGCCAGCAGCCAAGTATTGCTAGCGGGAGAGGAAGAGACCCAGTACTTC.